At least ten counts were recorded for the clone carrying this TCR beta chain. Its antigen remains unidentified. The data derive from a study of early T cells in non-severe SARS-CoV-2 infection. At the level of the study: Alpha and beta chains were unpaired, from unsorted whole-blood bulk RNA. Whole-study findings and limits: VDJdb matching, biased toward anti-spike CD8 responses, missed private and CD4 specificities.

TCRdb recomputed calls from the 5' RACE reads with MiXCR, one row per CDR3 protein. The sample shows just over 70,000 distinct CDR3 sequences, under 15% of them seen only once. Trimming took off 5 bases at V and 0 bases at J, with 17 bases between the two ends. The CDR3 loop spans 18 amino acids. Germline V gene sequence: CDR1 MDHEN, CDR2 SYDVKM. Material for sequencing was whole blood. The rearrangement joins TRBV28 to TRBJ2-6, with a tentative D call TRBD1 (6 bases). The receptor was derived from an adult who was a healthcare worker with PCR-confirmed SARS-CoV-2 infection or an uninfected control (not recorded which). CDR3 sequence reads: CASSQTLDRVSGANVLTF. The CDR3 bases are TGTGCCAGCAGTCAAACCCTGGACAGAGTCTCTGGGGCCAACGTCCTGACTTTC.